The 31 T cell receptor beta chains presented below share a single source sample, sequenced in a study of cytomegalovirus exposure and HLA in healthy donors. The data were produced by immunoSEQ multiplex PCR, yet TCRdb's version contains in-frame clones alone and is incomplete. This sample has hundreds of thousands of clones; approximately 90% occur once, and the top ten carry over 0.85%. The sequencing input was PBMCs. The receptors here all came from a woman between 18 and 29 years old in good health and CMV-seronegative.

This rearrangement joins TRBV27 to TRBJ2-3, with TRBD1 matching 7 bases. This CDR3 has 16 amino acids. J lost 4 bases, V lost 8 bases, and 15 bases had no gene match. Germline lookup yields CDR1 MNHEY and CDR2 SMNVEV (reference sequence). The CDR3 DNA reads TGTGCCAGCCACGCACGTTCGGCCCAGGGGGCAGATACGCAGTATTTT. Residues: CASHARSAQGADTQYF.

The gene calls are TRBV5-4 and TRBJ1-2, with TRBD1 matching over 8 bases. Trimming removed 4 bases from V and 4 bases from J; junction bases left unmatched: 12. This CDR3 region has 16 residues. Per the germline V gene, CDR1 is SGHNT and CDR2 is YYREEE (reference sequence). CDR3 bases: TGTGCCAGCAGCCCCCCTCAGGGGGCGCGTTTCTATGGCTACACCTTC. The encoded protein is CASSPPQGARFYGYTF.

The rearrangement uses TRBV30 and TRBJ1-2, with D unresolved. V was shortened by 6 bases and J by 7 bases, with 12 bases between the two germline ends. The CDR3 consists of 11 residues. Germline CDR1 GTSNPN, CDR2 SVGIG (reference sequence). CDR3 amino acids: CACSHLLGYTF. The CDR3 DNA follows: TGTGCCTGTTCACACCTTCTTGGCTACACCTTC.

The gene calls are TRBV7-9 and TRBJ2-7; possible D gene TRBD2, 5 bases. Germline V gives CDR1 SEHNR, CDR2 FQNEAQ (reference sequence). The CDR3 totals 14 residues. Trimming removed 3 bases at V and 3 bases at J, with 12 bases between. In DNA, the CDR3 is TGTGCCAGCAGCTTTGTCGGAGGAGGCTACGAGCAGTACTTC. Residues: CASSFVGGGYEQYF.

The chain links TRBV30 to TRBJ1-4; TRBD1 matches at 9 bases. Per the germline V gene, CDR1 is GTSNPN and CDR2 is SVGIG (reference sequence). V dropped 2 bases and J dropped 8; count of bases not matched to a gene: 9. This CDR3 has 15 residues. The CDR3 nucleotides read TGTGCCTGGAGTTCTGGCCGGACAGGGGTCGAAAAACTGTTTTTT. This sequence encodes CAWSSGRTGVEKLFF.

The sample holds a few counts of this clone. This chain links TRBV7-2 with TRBJ1-5, with 8 bases identical to TRBD1. V shed 3 bases, J shed 5 bases, and the junction held 0 bases outside the gene matches. Germline V CDR1 and CDR2: SGHTA, FQGNSA. The CDR3 spans 13 residues. The CDR3 protein is CASSLGQDQPQHF. DNA of the CDR3: TGTGCCAGCAGCTTGGGACAGGATCAGCCCCAGCATTTT.

The chain carries TRBV29-1 and TRBJ1-1; D is unclear. Trimming pared 7 bases from V and 0 bases from J, leaving 12 bases between. Germline CDR1 is SQVTM and CDR2 is ANQGSEA. This CDR3 is built from 13 residues. The CDR3 DNA sequence: TGCAGCGGAACAGTAGTTATGAACACTGAAGCTTTCTTT. Translated, it gives CSGTVVMNTEAFF.

This clone was recorded once. The gene calls are TRBV13 and TRBJ1-2; TRBD1 is a possible D gene (5 bases). V shed 3 bases and J shed 6 bases, with 20 bases lying between them. The length of the CDR3 is 16 residues. Germline V gene lookup returns CDR1 PRHDT and CDR2 FYEKMQ (reference sequence). The DNA of the CDR3 is TGTGCCAGCAGCTTTAGTTTAGGGGCCCTAACTGATGGCTACACCTTC. It specifies CASSFSLGALTDGYTF.

The chain is built from TRBV20-1 and TRBJ2-3; D gene ambiguous. From germline, CDR1 is DFQATT and CDR2 SNEGSKA (reference sequence). Trimming left V 3 bases short and J 6 bases short, with 7 bases between. There are 11 residues in the CDR3. For the CDR3, the DNA is TGCAGTGCTAGTCTTCCGGATACGCAGTATTTT. Protein sequence: CSASLPDTQYF.

V usage is TRBV9 and J usage is TRBJ2-7; a weak D match, TRBD1 (5 bases). The CDR3 covers 14 residues. CDR1 and CDR2 (germline): SGDLS, YYNGEE. Trimming pared 0 bases from V and 2 bases from J, leaving 9 bases between. CDR3 amino acids: CASSVDPGTYEQYF. CDR3 nucleotides: TGTGCCAGCAGCGTAGACCCAGGGACCTACGAGCAGTACTTC. Full variable domain (rest looked up from reference TRBV9 and TRBJ2-7): DSGVTQTPKHLITATGQRVTLRCSPRSGDLSVYWYQQSLDQGLQFLIQYYNGEERAKGNILERFSAQQFPDLHSELNLSSLELGDSALYFCASSVDPGTYEQYFGPGTRLTVT.

This chain joins TRBV15 and TRBJ1-5; perhaps TRBD1 as D (5 bases). From germline, CDR1 is LNHNV and CDR2 YYDKDF (reference sequence). The ends were cut back, 3 bases at V and 14 bases at J, with 17 bases in the middle. The CDR3 consists of 13 residues. This chain's CDR3 is CATSRESRGREHF. The CDR3 DNA follows: TGTGCCACCAGCAGGGAATCGCGGGGCAGGGAGCATTTT.

This chain joins TRBV21-1 and TRBJ2-7; the table's D call, TRBD1, was not checked against the DNA. TRBV21-1 is annotated as a pseudogene. The length of the CDR3 is 13 residues. The CDR3 loop reads CASSLPQGYEQYF. The CDR3 DNA reads TGTGCCAGCAGCCTACCTCAGGGATACGAGCAGTACTTC.

The rearrangement joins TRBV28 to TRBJ2-7; D uncertain. V lost 5 bases to trimming and J lost 2 bases, with 13 bases between them. The CDR3 consists of 14 residues. CDR1 MDHEN and CDR2 SYDVKM come from the germline V gene. The CDR3 region is CASSNPHQAYEQYF. The CDR3, as DNA: TGTGCCAGCAGTAATCCCCACCAGGCCTACGAGCAGTACTTC.

The chain recombines TRBV7-6 with TRBJ2-3; D perhaps matches TRBD2 (6 bases). The CDR3 totals 15 residues. Germline V gene data show CDR1 as SGHVS and CDR2 as FNYEAQ. Trimming pared 5 bases from V and 0 bases from J, leaving 12 bases between. The CDR3 DNA reads as TGTGCCAGCAGCCTACTAGCCTCTAGCACAGATACGCAGTATTTT. Encoded protein: CASSLLASSTDTQYF.

The chain employs TRBV9 and TRBJ1-4; possible D gene TRBD1, 5 bases. Between the trimmed V and J ends, which lost 1 base and 8 bases, there was a span of 12 bases. Germline V CDR1 and CDR2: SGDLS, YYNGEE. The CDR3 runs 14 residues. The CDR3 bases are TGTGCCAGCAGCGTAAGGCAGGGTGGAGAAAAACTGTTTTTT. It specifies CASSVRQGGEKLFF.

The chain combines TRBV6-1 with TRBJ1-3; a weak D match, TRBD1 (6 bases). Germline V gives CDR1 MNHNS, CDR2 SASEGT. V lost 2 bases and J 0 bases, leaving 17 bases between the germline ends. This CDR3 region has 18 residues. CDR3 protein: CASSEIGRGLVSGNTIYF. In DNA, the CDR3 is TGTGCCAGCAGTGAAATCGGGCGGGGGCTAGTCTCTGGAAACACCATATATTTT.

The V and J genes are TRBV6-5 and TRBJ2-3, with TRBD1 matching over 8 bases. Trimming took 8 bases from V and 4 from J; bases not matched to a gene: 8. The CDR3 sequence is 14 residues long. Germline V gene sequence: CDR1 MNHEY, CDR2 SVGAGI. The CDR3, as DNA: TGTGCCAGCCAACAGGGGGATAGGGCAGATACGCAGTATTTT. Translated: CASQQGDRADTQYF.

The chain recombines TRBV5-4 with TRBJ2-5, with TRBD2 matching 8 bases. This CDR3 has 17 amino acids. Per germline, CDR1 SGHNT and CDR2 YYREEE (reference sequence). The V and J ends lost 4 bases and 2 bases, in that order; junction bases with no gene match: 13. CDR3 DNA sequence: TGTGCCAGCAGCCAGAGTATGGGACTAGGAGGACAAGAGACCCAGTACTTC. It specifies CASSQSMGLGGQETQYF.

J is TRBJ2-4 and V is TRBV4-1; no definite D call. V shed 1 base and J shed 0 bases, with 22 bases lying between them. The CDR3 covers 20 residues. CDR1 and CDR2 (germline): MGHRA, YSYEKL. The CDR3 protein is CASSQATFALADLAKNIQYF. CDR3 bases: TGCGCCAGCAGCCAAGCGACCTTTGCCCTGGCAGACTTAGCCAAAAACATTCAGTACTTC.

The chain couples TRBV14 to TRBJ1-4; 7 positions agree with TRBD1. This CDR3 has 14 residues. V dropped 4 bases and J dropped 7; count of bases not matched to a gene: 6. Germline loops: CDR1 SGHDN, CDR2 FVKESK. This CDR3 reads CASSLRQGSEKLFF. CDR3 nucleotide sequence: TGTGCCAGCAGCCTCCGACAGGGAAGTGAAAAACTGTTTTTT.

The V call is TRBV6-5, the J call TRBJ1-1, with no clear D. The ends were cut back, 2 bases at V and 5 bases at J, with 12 bases in the middle. CDR1 and CDR2 (germline): MNHEY, SVGAGI. This CDR3 region has 14 residues. The CDR3 region is CASSYTYSPTEAFF. CDR3 DNA sequence: TGTGCCAGCAGTTACACATACAGTCCTACTGAAGCTTTCTTT.

The chain employs TRBV7-6 and TRBJ2-5; a weak D match, TRBD2 (5 bases). Trimming took 0 bases from V and 5 from J, leaving 10 bases between them. The CDR3 covers 14 residues. Germline lookup yields CDR1 SGHVS and CDR2 FNYEAQ. The CDR3 DNA sequence: TGTGCCAGCAGCTTAGCGGGAGCAAGGGAGACCCAGTACTTC. Residues: CASSLAGARETQYF.

The chain recombines TRBV4-1 with TRBJ2-1; 9 positions match TRBD2. The ends lost 3 bases at V and 3 bases at J; junction bases unmatched: 9. The V gene's germline CDR1 is MGHRA and CDR2 YSYEKL. The CDR3 runs 17 residues. CDR3 nucleotides: TGCGCCAGCAGCCAGGAATCCGGGACTAGCAGCTACAATGAGCAGTTCTTC. As protein: CASSQESGTSSYNEQFF.

This rearrangement joins TRBV2 to TRBJ2-3; TRBD2 matches 10 bases. In germline, CDR1 is SNHLY, CDR2 FYNNEI. The CDR3 totals 15 residues. V lost 7 bases, J lost 0 bases, and 4 bases stayed unmatched. CDR3 residues: CASNILAGSTDTQYF. The CDR3 DNA is TGTGCCAGCAACATACTAGCGGGAAGCACAGATACGCAGTATTTT.

The chain combines TRBV19 with TRBJ2-7, with a possible D match to TRBD1 (6 bases). The CDR3 runs 14 residues. Trimming cost V 3 bases and J 3 bases, with 12 bases left between them. Looked up from germline, CDR1 is LNHDA and CDR2 is SQIVND (reference sequence). The chain's CDR3 is CASSIKDRSYEQYF. The CDR3 coding sequence is TGTGCCAGTAGTATCAAAGACAGGAGCTACGAGCAGTACTTC. The variable domain in full, with the rest retrieved from reference TRBV19 and TRBJ2-7, is DGGITQSPKYLFRKEGQNVTLSCEQNLNHDAMYWYRQDPGQGLRLIYYSQIVNDFQKGDIAEGYSVSREKKESFPLTVTSAQKNPTAFYLCASSIKDRSYEQYFGPGTRLTVT.

Of note for this clone: One end of the junction varies from germline; a read error may be responsible. The V call is TRBV6-5, the J call TRBJ2-7, with D tentatively TRBD1 (5 bases). The CDR3 consists of 11 residues. Germline V lookup: CDR1 MNHEY, CDR2 SVGAGI. CDR3 in amino acids: CASSYGATENF. CDR3 sequence (DNA): TGTGCCAGCAGTTACGGGGCAACAGAGAACTTC.

V is TRBV5-4 and J is TRBJ2-4, with 7 bases aligning to TRBD2. The length of the CDR3 is 14 residues. The germline gives CDR1 SGHNT, CDR2 YYREEE (reference sequence). Unmatched junction bases numbered 10, after V lost 6 bases and J lost 7 bases. CDR3 amino acids: CASTYPGRPNIQYF. The DNA for the CDR3 is TGTGCCAGCACCTATCCCGGGAGGCCCAACATTCAGTACTTC.

The V and J genes are TRBV27 and TRBJ1-3; D remains ambiguous. CDR1 and CDR2 (germline): MNHEY, SMNVEV (reference sequence). The CDR3 is 13 amino acids. V lost 6 bases, J lost 1 base, and 7 bases lay in between. The CDR3 spells CASSQISGNTIYF. In nucleotides, the CDR3 is TGTGCCAGCAGCCAGATATCTGGAAACACCATATATTTT.

V usage is TRBV11-3 and J usage is TRBJ1-2; D may be TRBD1 (5 bases). The CDR3 consists of 12 residues. CDR1 is SGHNT and CDR2 is YENEEA in the germline V gene. V lost 5 bases to trimming and J lost 8 bases, with 12 bases between them. The CDR3 spells CASSGGEGGYTF. CDR3 nucleotide sequence: TGTGCCAGCAGCGGAGGGGAAGGGGGCTACACCTTC. Using reference TRBV11-3 and TRBJ1-2 for the parts outside the CDR3, the full variable domain is EAGVVQSPRYKIIEKKQPVAFWCNPISGHNTLYWYLQNLGQGPELLIRYENEEAVDDSQLPKDRFSAERLKGVDSTLKIQPAELGDSAVYLCASSGGEGGYTFGSGTRLTVV.

V is TRBV15 and J is TRBJ1-1; 8 bases align to TRBD1. The germline CDR1 and CDR2 sequences are LNHNV and YYDKDF (reference sequence). This CDR3 has 16 residues. The V gene end was trimmed by 1 base and the J gene end by 3 bases; junction bases not matched to a gene: 7. CDR3 sequence reads: CATSRADRGWDTEAFF. The CDR3 nucleotides read TGTGCCACCAGCAGAGCCGACAGGGGTTGGGACACTGAAGCTTTCTTT.

This clone has only one observation. The chain recombines TRBV28 with TRBJ2-7; perhaps TRBD2 as D (5 bases). Germline V lookup: CDR1 MDHEN, CDR2 SYDVKM. The CDR3 covers 13 residues. The ends were cut back, 4 bases at V and 9 bases at J, with 16 bases in the middle. CDR3 bases: TGTGCCAGCAGTTCGGGATTCAATCCACCGCAGTACTTC. This gives the protein CASSSGFNPPQYF.